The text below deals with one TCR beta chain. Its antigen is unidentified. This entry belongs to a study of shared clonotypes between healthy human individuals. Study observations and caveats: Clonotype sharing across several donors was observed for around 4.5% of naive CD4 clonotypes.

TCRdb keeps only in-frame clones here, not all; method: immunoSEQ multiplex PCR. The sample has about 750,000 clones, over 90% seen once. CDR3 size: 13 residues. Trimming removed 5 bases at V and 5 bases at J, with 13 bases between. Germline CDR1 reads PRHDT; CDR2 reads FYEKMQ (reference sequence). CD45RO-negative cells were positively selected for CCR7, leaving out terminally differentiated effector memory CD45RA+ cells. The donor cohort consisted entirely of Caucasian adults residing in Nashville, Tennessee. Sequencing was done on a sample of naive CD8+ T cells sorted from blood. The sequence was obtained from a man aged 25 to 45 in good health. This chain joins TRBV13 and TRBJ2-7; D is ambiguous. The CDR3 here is CASSRTPEHEQYF. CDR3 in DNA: TGTGCCAGCAGCCGAACCCCCGAGCACGAGCAGTACTTC.